This is a list of T cell receptor beta chains from one sample in a study of vaccination effects on CD4 cells after COVID-19. Their specific antigens are unknown. The data were produced by immunoSEQ multiplex PCR, yet TCRdb's version contains in-frame clones alone and is incomplete. The repertoire includes approximately 74,000 clones, 65% to 80% of them detected once, and 2.5% to 3% sits in the top ten. Sequenced here: CD4+ T cells from PBMCs cultured with HCoV-NL63 spike peptides, sampled before COVID-19 vaccination. The receptors were gathered from a human donor who received a COVID-19 vaccine. Each CDR3 is given with its conserved first and last residue. D genes are given only for firm matches. Size is stated for part of the rows, as once, few or many counts, or as a class when the clone is expanded.

D gene	V gene	clone size	J gene	CDR3 DNA	CDR3 protein
.	TRBV19	.	TRBJ1-1	TGTGCCAGTCTAGGGCGAGCGACAGACACTGAAGCTTTCTTT	CASLGRATDTEAFF
.	TRBV7-8	few	TRBJ2-2	TGTGCCAGCAGCTTAGGAGGGCGCCTGAACACCGGGGAGCTGTTTTTT	CASSLGGRLNTGELFF
.	TRBV6-2/TRBV6-3	.	TRBJ1-1	TGTGCCAGCAGTTTACTACAGACGAACACTGAAGCTTTCTTT	CASSLLQTNTEAFF
TRBD1	TRBV20-1	few	TRBJ1-1	TGCAGTGCTAGTAGGACAGGGGGCATGAACACTGAAGCTTTCTTT	CSASRTGGMNTEAFF
TRBD1	TRBV25-1	.	TRBJ1-2	TGTGCCAGCAGGGAACAGGGGGCCCACTATGGCTACACCTTC	CASREQGAHYGYTF
.	TRBV23-1	.	TRBJ2-5	TGCGCCAGCAGCTTGGGGGGAGTTGTTAGGGGATATAGTGAGACCCAGTACTTC	CASSLGGVVRGYSETQYF
.	TRBV9	.	TRBJ1-5	TGTGCCAGCAGCGTATGGGGGAGCAATCAGCCCCAGCATTTT	CASSVWGSNQPQHF
.	TRBV7-7	.	TRBJ2-3	TGTGCCAGCAGCCGGGGACAAGCCACAGATACGCAGTATTTT	CASSRGQATDTQYF
.	TRBV18	.	TRBJ1-5	TGTGCCAGCTCAGATTCGTCCGATCAGCCCCAGCATTTT	CASSDSSDQPQHF
TRBD1	TRBV28	once	TRBJ1-2	TGTGCCAGCACCTCGGACAGGCGCTATGGCTACACCTTC	CASTSDRRYGYTF
.	TRBV24-1	.	TRBJ2-3	TGTGCCACCAGTGACCGCAAGGCAGGACCAAGCACAGATACGCAGTATTTT	CATSDRKAGPSTDTQYF
.	TRBV19	.	TRBJ1-2	TGTGCCAGTAGTAAAGCTTTGACAGAATCATACTATGGCTACACCTTC	CASSKALTESYYGYTF
TRBD1	TRBV5-1	.	TRBJ2-2	TGCGCCAGCAGCTCCGGACAGGGCACCGGGGAGCTGTTTTTT	CASSSGQGTGELFF
.	TRBV5-1	.	TRBJ2-5	TGCGCCAGCAGCTTGGGCAGCTCTACCCAAGAGACCCAGTACTTC	CASSLGSSTQETQYF
TRBD1	TRBV7-8	.	TRBJ2-2	TGTGCCAGCAGCCCCACAGGGGGCGCGAGCACCGGGGAGCTGTTTTTT	CASSPTGGASTGELFF
TRBD1	TRBV5-1	.	TRBJ2-1	TGCGCCAGCAGCCAGGGACAGCACACCAATGAGCAGTTCTTC	CASSQGQHTNEQFF
.	TRBV5-1	.	TRBJ1-1	TGCGCCAGCAACCCTGACAGCATGAACACTGAAGCTTTCTTT	CASNPDSMNTEAFF
.	TRBV10-1	few	TRBJ1-1	TGCGCCAGCTCGCGGGGGCCCGGCACTGAAGCTTTCTTT	CASSRGPGTEAFF
.	TRBV7-8	.	TRBJ1-6	TGTGCCAGCAGCTTACAGGGCGGCAATTCACCCCTCCACTTT	CASSLQGGNSPLHF
.	TRBV6-6	.	TRBJ1-3	TGTGCCAGCAGTTACGAAAAACAGGGTTTAGGTAACACCATATATTTT	CASSYEKQGLGNTIYF
TRBD1	TRBV6-5	.	TRBJ1-2	TGTGCCAGCAGTTACTCACAGGGGAGCTACACCTTC	CASSYSQGSYTF
TRBD2	TRBV30	.	TRBJ2-3	TGTGCCTGGACTAGCGGGGGGAGCACAGATACGCAGTATTTT	CAWTSGGSTDTQYF
TRBD1	TRBV7-2	.	TRBJ2-5	TGTGCCAGCAGCTTAGTCTCAGGGGGTACCGAGACCCAGTACTTC	CASSLVSGGTETQYF
.	TRBV6-1	.	TRBJ1-1	TGTGCCAGCAGTGAAATGGAAGCGAGCGCTGAAGCTTTCTTT	CASSEMEASAEAFF
.	TRBV6-6	.	TRBJ1-2	TGTGCCAGCAGTTACCAGGGGAACTATGGCTACACCTTC	CASSYQGNYGYTF